The source of this T cell receptor beta chain is a study of identical twins. Trimming removed 3 bases from V and 7 bases from J; junction bases left unmatched: 5. The CDR3 is 14 residues long. TCRdb analysed the 5' RACE reads with MiXCR anew, one entry per CDR3 protein. The data hold around 490,000 distinct CDR3 sequences, with 13% to 15% observed a single time. This same sample was also part of a study on yellow fever vaccine responses in identical twins.

What was sequenced was CD4+ T cells sorted from blood. V usage is TRBV12-3 or TRBV12-4 and J usage is TRBJ2-1; 8 bases map to TRBD1. The TCR sequence derives from a young woman in good health. CDR3 DNA sequence: TGTGCCAGCAGTTTGTACAGGGGGAGAAATGAGCAGTTCTTC. It codes for CASSLYRGRNEQFF.